This note documents a single TCR beta chain sequence. Its antigen is undetermined. The sample belongs to a study of response to subunit inactivated influenza vaccine. Study results and limitations: There was a suggestion from the authors that each seasonal influenza vaccination recruits few new T cells.

The CDR3 is 16 amino acids. CDR1 and CDR2 from the germline V gene are SGHDT and YYEEEE. V lost 0 bases and J lost 0, with 11 bases in between. Each CDR3 protein is one row after TCRdb ran MiXCR on the RT-PCR reads. The table has 560,000 or so distinct CDR3 sequences, approximately 7.6% seen once. The material sequenced was PBMCs from blood, taken less than 25 months after vaccination. This receptor was taken from a man aged 50 to 69 who received an inactivated influenza vaccine. This sequence joins TRBV5-6 and TRBJ2-3; D may be TRBD2 (5 bases). CDR3 DNA: TGTGCCAGCAGCTTGGTCGGGGTAACTAGCACAGATACGCAGTATTTT. It is translated as CASSLVGVTSTDTQYF.